This T cell receptor beta chain was sequenced for a study of blood T cell repertoires in COVID-19. Looking at the study overall: Researchers got acute and convalescent COVID-19 samples from the United States, Italy and Spain.

Germline V gene lookup returns CDR1 ENHRY and CDR2 SYGVKD. V lost 5 bases and J lost 8, with 15 bases in between. The CDR3 runs to 13 residues. Generated by immunoSEQ multiplex PCR, the TCRdb table keeps only in-frame clones and is missing some. The data show a few hundred thousand clones, with around 90% seen just once and roughly 3% held by the top ten. Material for sequencing was peripheral blood. This TCR came from a man aged 18 to 35 with active or convalescent COVID-19. This chain connects TRBV10-3 to TRBJ1-2; D might be TRBD1 (6 bases). The CDR3 loop is CAISTGLGDGYTF. The CDR3 DNA follows: TGTGCCATCAGTACAGGGCTTGGAGACGGCTACACCTTC.